This TCR beta chain stems from a study of CD8+CD57+ T cells in acquired aplastic anemia. Patients chosen for sequencing had CD8+CD57+ cells that had expanded, as shown by flow cytometry. This clonotype was seen ten or more times. The study profiled TCR beta VDJ and CDR3 using genomic DNA as template. TCRdb reprocessed the reads with MiXCR, giving one entry per CDR3 protein. The sample has 200,000 to 250,000 distinct CDR3 sequences, about half seen once. This TCR was sampled from a human donor with aplastic anemia. Sequenced: sorted CD4+, CD8+, or CD8+CD57+ T cells (not recorded which) from PBMCs.

Written as DNA, the CDR3 is TGTGCCAGCAGGCAGGGGGCTTTCTCGGAGACCCAGTACTTC. Its protein is CASRQGAFSETQYF. This chain links TRBV2 with TRBJ2-5; 8 bases fit TRBD1. V gave up 6 bases and J gave up 5 bases; unmatched junction bases: 8. This CDR3 spans 14 amino acids. The germline V gene has CDR1 SNHLY and CDR2 FYNNEI.